This T cell receptor (beta chain) was sequenced in a study of blood T cell repertoires in COVID-19. For the study at large: Sites across the United States, Italy and Spain contributed samples from acute and convalescent COVID-19. Sources were T cells, B-cell-depleted T cells, or PBMCs; the material itself was cDNA or gDNA.

Profiling relied on immunoSEQ multiplex PCR, and the TCRdb table lists in-frame clones only, not all of them. This sample has more than 85,000 clones, with 80% found just once. This clonotype originated in a human donor in a cohort sampled during active or convalescent COVID-19. The sample consisted of peripheral blood.

For the CDR3, the DNA is TGTGCCAGTAGCCGGGACAGGGGAGGTCAGCCCCAGCATTTT. Its protein is CASSRDRGGQPQHF. The rearrangement links TRBV19 to TRBJ1-5, with TRBD1 matching 10 bases. With V trimmed by 6 bases and J by 6 bases, 5 bases remained unmatched. The length of the CDR3 is 14 residues. CDR1 and CDR2 from the germline V gene are LNHDA and SQIVND (reference sequence).